This T cell receptor (beta chain) was identified in a study of T-cell reconstitution after alpha-beta-depleted transplantation in children. Molecular barcoding with unique molecular identifiers was used for the TCRbeta library. MiXCR, run by TCRdb on the PCR reads, gives a single entry per CDR3 protein. The sample comprises under 140,000 distinct CDR3 sequences, about a tenth of which are singletons, and more than 7% rests with the top ten. Ten or more counts support this clonotype. The CDR3 runs 11 residues. CDR1 is SGHRS and CDR2 is YFSETQ in the germline V gene. Trimming stripped 4 bases from V and 3 bases from J, with 2 bases between.

This clonotype was obtained from a human donor who donated a stem cell graft to a child with acute lymphoblastic leukemia. The gene calls are TRBV5-1 and TRBJ2-1, with no clear D. Sequenced here: PBMCs from the stem cell graft donor, sampled from the stem cell graft. Here the CDR3 DNA reads TGCGCCAGCAGCCACTACAATGAGCAGTTCTTC. It is translated as CASSHYNEQFF. The full variable domain, with the rest looked up from reference TRBV5-1 and TRBJ2-1, is KAGVTQTPRYLIKTRGQQVTLSCSPISGHRSVSWYQQTPGQGLQFLFEYFSETQRNKGNFPGRFSGRQFSNSRSEMNVSTLELGDSALYLCASSHYNEQFFGPGTRLTVL.